The present T cell receptor beta chain was sequenced within a study of CXCR3-negative and CXCR3-positive naive CD8 T cells. Points from the study as a whole: Whereas both naive subsets had comparably high diversity, memory CD8+ cells had much lower diversity. Similar levels of surface CD5 were seen between naive subsets; TCR strength was inferred from TRB CDR3 properties. TRBV-TRBJ usage matched between naive CXCR3-negative and CXCR3-positive cells but not between memory cells.

The method, 5' RACE with UMI labels, was used to prepare the TRB cDNA libraries. Each CDR3 protein gets one entry in TCRdb, which reprocessed the 5' RACE reads and gives no DNA. This sample contains around 60,000 distinct CDR3 sequences. CDR1 and CDR2 (germline): SGHVS, FNYEAQ. This CDR3 contains 15 residues. Among CD8+ T cells, naive ones were CD45RO-CCR7+CD27+CD95-. Concerning this clonotype: The antigen remains undetermined.

The sequence was obtained from a human donor in good health. Some clones in this sample may be carry-over from other donors' samples. The source material was naive CXCR3- CD8+ T cells from blood. As for subset: CD45RO-CCR7+CD27+CD95- naive CD8+ T cells lacking CXCR3 (TNR3-). The gene calls are TRBV7-6 and TRBJ1-2; lacking DNA, the TRBD1 call made by TCRdb goes unchecked. This CDR3 reads CASSLGSGVYYGYTF.